This passage covers 15 T cell receptor beta chains from one sample sequenced in a study of CD8 T cells in Susac syndrome. Reverse transcription of 0.5 to 1 ug RNA was performed with random hexamers. Using its own MiXCR run on the immunoSEQ multiplex PCR reads, TCRdb lists one record per CDR3 protein. The repertoire holds about 300,000 distinct CDR3 sequences, with approximately 85% as singletons. Specimen: CD8+ T cells from PBMCs. These receptors were obtained from a human donor with multiple sclerosis.

V is TRBV15 and J is TRBJ2-1, with D perhaps TRBD2 (6 bases). Between the trimmed V and J ends, which lost 5 bases and 0 bases, there was a span of 11 bases. Germline V gene sequence: CDR1 LNHNV, CDR2 YYDKDF (reference sequence). The CDR3 has 15 residues. CDR3 residues: CATSGGRSSYNEQFF. CDR3 nucleotide sequence: TGTGCCACCAGCGGGGGGAGAAGCTCCTACAATGAGCAGTTCTTC.

The CDR3 region has the DNA TGTGCCAGCAGCTTGCTTAGGGGCACAGATACGCAGTATTTT. Protein sequence: CASSLLRGTDTQYF. The gene calls are TRBV5-6 and TRBJ2-3; D is unresolved. With 1 base removed from V and 1 base from J, the gap between germline ends came to 7 bases. Germline V gene data show CDR1 as SGHDT and CDR2 as YYEEEE. The CDR3 contains 14 residues. The whole variable domain, filled in from reference TRBV5-6 and TRBJ2-3, reads DAGVTQSPTHLIKTRGQQVTLRCSPKSGHDTVSWYQQALGQGPQFIFQYYEEEERQRGNFPDRFSGHQFPNYSSELNVNALLLGDSALYLCASSLLRGTDTQYFGPGTRLTVL.

The CDR3 DNA is TGTGCCAGCAGTCCCCCCAGACTAGCTCGCGAGCAGTACTTC. Amino acid sequence: CASSPPRLAREQYF. The chain recombines TRBV28 with TRBJ2-7; 7 bases are shared with TRBD2. V gave up 5 bases and J gave up 6 bases; unmatched junction bases: 10. There are 14 residues in the CDR3. CDR1 and CDR2 from the germline V gene are MDHEN and SYDVKM.

The chain joins TRBV12-3 or TRBV12-4 to TRBJ2-3; TRBD1 matches 8 bases. With 6 bases clipped from V and 1 base from J, the junction kept 3 bases outside the gene matches. The CDR3 is 14 amino acids. The chain's CDR3 is CASRGQDGTDTQYF. The CDR3 nucleotides are TGTGCCAGCAGGGGACAGGACGGCACAGATACGCAGTATTTT.

The chain combines TRBV6-6 with TRBJ2-1; TRBD2 aligns across 7 bases. The CDR3 contains 15 residues. Germline CDR1 is MNHNY and CDR2 is SVGAGI (reference sequence). Germline trimming cut 6 bases from V and 4 bases from J; bases unmatched to any gene: 9. The CDR3 region is CASRRRDYKYNEQFF. CDR3 nucleotides: TGTGCCAGCAGGCGCCGGGACTACAAATACAATGAGCAGTTCTTC.

The chain has TRBV15 and TRBJ2-7; D not certain. This CDR3 comprises 13 residues. From germline, CDR1 is LNHNV and CDR2 YYDKDF (reference sequence). V lost 6 bases to trimming and J lost 1 base, with 10 bases between them. The CDR3 region is CATRSQLSYEQYF. The CDR3 region has the DNA TGTGCCACCAGGTCACAGTTGTCCTACGAGCAGTACTTC.

This sequence joins TRBV4-3 and TRBJ2-3, with D perhaps matching TRBD2 (6 bases). The V and J ends lost 0 bases and 4 bases respectively, with 11 bases between them. In germline, CDR1 is LGHNA, CDR2 YSLEER. The CDR3 is 15 residues long. DNA for the CDR3: TGCGCCAGCAGCCAAGATCCGGGAGCCCCAGATACGCAGTATTTT. Its protein product is CASSQDPGAPDTQYF.

CDR3: CASSQDITACYEQYF. CDR3 in DNA: TGTGCCAGCAGCCAAGATATCACTGCATGCTACGAGCAGTACTTC. The chain has TRBV3-1 and TRBJ2-7; the D is unclear. The CDR3 sequence is 15 residues long. Germline V gene sequence: CDR1 LGHDT, CDR2 YNNKEL (reference sequence). The ends were cut back, 0 bases at V and 3 bases at J, with 12 bases in the middle.

The gene calls are TRBV27 and TRBJ1-2, with D unclear. Germline V CDR1 and CDR2: MNHEY, SMNVEV (reference sequence). The CDR3 has 16 residues. The V gene lost 5 bases and the J gene lost 6 bases, with 22 bases spanning the gap. The chain's CDR3 is CASSTAFGEANHGYTF. CDR3 sequence (DNA): TGTGCCAGCAGTACCGCCTTCGGGGAGGCAAACCATGGCTACACCTTC.

The chain has TRBV28 and TRBJ2-7; the match to TRBD2 covers 8 bases. CDR3 length equals 13 residues. Germline CDR1 is MDHEN and CDR2 is SYDVKM. V trimming: 2 bases; J trimming: 7 bases; junction bases outside the gene matches: 4. The CDR3 protein is CASSLASGFEQYF. DNA for the CDR3: TGTGCCAGCAGTTTAGCTAGCGGGTTTGAGCAGTACTTC.

The J gene is TRBJ2-7, the V gene TRBV5-4, with 8 nucleotides matching TRBD1. The germline CDR1 and CDR2 sequences are SGHNT and YYREEE (reference sequence). This CDR3 comprises 15 residues. The J segment lost 2 bases and the V segment lost 0 bases, leaving 4 bases of the junction unmatched. CDR3 sequence: CASSLVGQAAYEQYF. CDR3 sequence (DNA): TGTGCCAGCAGCTTGGTGGGACAGGCAGCCTACGAGCAGTACTTC. The complete variable domain, with remaining parts taken from reference TRBV5-4 and TRBJ2-7, reads ETGVTQSPTHLIKTRGQQVTLRCSSQSGHNTVSWYQQALGQGPQFIFQYYREEENGRGNFPPRFSGLQFPNYSSELNVNALELDDSALYLCASSLVGQAAYEQYFGPGTRLTVT.

The chain carries TRBV27 and TRBJ2-7; 7 nucleotides match TRBD1. This CDR3 is built from 14 residues. Germline V gene sequence: CDR1 MNHEY, CDR2 SMNVEV (reference sequence). V gave up 6 bases and J gave up 0 bases; unmatched junction bases: 5. CDR3 nucleotide sequence: TGTGCCAGCAGATTGACAGGGAGCTCCTACGAGCAGTACTTC. It encodes CASRLTGSSYEQYF.

This chain uses TRBV6-4 with TRBJ2-1, with a possible D match to TRBD2 (7 bases). The CDR3 is made up of 14 amino acids. Germline V lookup: CDR1 MRHNA, CDR2 SNTAGT. With 6 bases removed from V and 5 bases from J, the gap between germline ends came to 14 bases. The CDR3 here is CASSEGGWNNEQFF. The CDR3 DNA reads TGTGCCAGCAGCGAGGGGGGGTGGAACAATGAGCAGTTCTTC.

This clonotype occurred once. This chain joins TRBV20-1 and TRBJ2-1; D is unresolved. Trimming left V 2 bases short and J 0 bases short, with 8 bases between. Germline V lookup: CDR1 DFQATT, CDR2 SNEGSKA (reference sequence). The CDR3 is 14 residues long. The chain's CDR3 is CSARLGLSYNEQFF. The DNA of the CDR3 is TGCAGTGCTAGACTCGGTCTCTCCTACAATGAGCAGTTCTTC.

The chain couples TRBV6-2 or TRBV6-3 to TRBJ2-7; D is unclear. The CDR3 loop spans 15 amino acids. Germline CDR1 and CDR2: MNHEY and SVGEGT. Trimming left V 3 bases short and J 0 bases short, with 12 bases between. The DNA for the CDR3 is TGTGCCAGCAGTTATTGGGGTACGTACTCCTACGAGCAGTACTTC. It encodes CASSYWGTYSYEQYF.